Sequencing of this T cell receptor beta chain was carried out in a study of T cell repertoires in cytomegalovirus infection. The overall study: Public TCR beta signatures indicated both CMV infection and matching HLA type.

Deletions cut 4 bases from V and 1 base from J, with 8 bases between. The germline gives CDR1 SGHTS, CDR2 YDEGEE. The CDR3 covers 14 residues. This clonotype was detected many times. Its target is unknown. TCRdb ran MiXCR on the reads and lists one entry per CDR3 protein. The data contain hundreds of thousands of distinct CDR3 sequences, approximately 32% of them seen just once; the ten biggest clones take up 13%. The receptor was derived from a human donor in good health (CMV status not recorded). Some clones in this sample may be carry-over from other donors' samples. The chain carries TRBV5-8 and TRBJ2-2; D uncertain. The sequencing here drew on cultured CD8+ T cells from PBMCs, taken from culture after CMV antigen stimulation. Here the CDR3 reads CASSHRLNTGELFF. CDR3 sequence (DNA): TGTGCCAGCAGCCACAGATTGAACACCGGGGAGCTGTTTTTT.